This T cell receptor beta chain was identified in a study of blood T cell repertoires in COVID-19. This table comes from immunoSEQ multiplex PCR, and its TCRdb copy is limited to in-frame clones, with some not included. The sample comprises over 85,000 clones, roughly four fifths of which are singletons, and approximately 16% rests with the top ten. The CDR3 runs to 16 residues. CDR1 is SGHDT and CDR2 is YYEEEE in the germline V gene. The trim removed 4 bases at V and 9 bases at J, leaving 13 bases unmatched. This chain joins TRBV5-6 and TRBJ1-6; TRBD1 aligns across 7 bases. Sequencing input: peripheral blood. The source is a woman in her fifties or sixties with acute or convalescent COVID-19. For the CDR3, the DNA is TGTGCCAGCAGCGACCCAAGAGCAGGGGGAAGTTCACCCCTCCACTTT. It specifies CASSDPRAGGSSPLHF.